This TCR beta chain was captured in a study of Graves' ophthalmopathy and Graves' hyperthyroidism. The study's findings and limits: Between ophthalmopathy and stable hyperthyroidism, a 13-signature model drew a separation with nearly 90% sensitivity and approximately 77% specificity. In blood, most expanded thyroid clonotypes above 0.001 frequency were also detected.

The study amplified TCR beta CDR3 regions using RNA transcripts. RT-PCR with HTBI primers came first, then second-round multiplex PCR. TCRdb re-called the multiplex PCR reads through MiXCR, storing one row per CDR3 protein. This sample carries hundreds of thousands of distinct CDR3 sequences, about 20% of them seen once, and the ten largest clones take around 6.9%. This clonotype showed up many times. Antigen specificity is unknown. Over 18 months of follow-up, stable hyperthyroidism required that no ophthalmopathy appear. The V gene lost 8 bases and the J gene lost 0 bases, with 10 bases spanning the gap. Per germline, CDR1 GTSNPN and CDR2 SVGIG (reference sequence). This CDR3 has 12 amino acids.

This sequence originates from a woman aged 18-29 years with stable Graves' hyperthyroidism. Some clones in this sample may be carry-over from other donors' samples. What was sequenced was peripheral blood. V and J are TRBV30 and TRBJ1-2; D ambiguous. CDR3 DNA sequence: TGTGCCCGTTTGGGGACTAACTATGGCTACACCTTC. Translation: CARLGTNYGYTF.